The T cell receptor (beta chain) under discussion was sequenced for a study of regulatory T cells in long-lasting Graves disease. Ten or more counts support this clonotype. Its antigen is unidentified. As to time point: newly diagnosed GD, antithyroid drugs for less than 3 months. Extracted RNA from PBMCs served as the source of the TCR library. CDR3 length equals 13 residues. V was trimmed by 3 bases and J by 5 bases, leaving 10 bases between them. Per germline, CDR1 MNHEY and CDR2 SMNVEV (reference sequence). Study results and caveats: Graves' patients with persistent disease showed TCR diversity lower than patients newly diagnosed.

Arm-PCR of CDR3 regions with iRepertoire HTBI primers generated TCR beta libraries. A single record per CDR3 protein comes from TCRdb applying MiXCR to the multiplex PCR reads. The data show more than 400,000 distinct CDR3 sequences, roughly 16% seen once. The same data also contributed to another study, on T cells in Graves' hyperthyroidism and ophthalmopathy.

The TCR comes from a man between 35 and 55 years old with Graves disease. The starting material was peripheral blood mononuclear cells (PBMCs), obtained at new diagnosis, from a patient treated with antithyroid drugs. V gene TRBV27 combines with J gene TRBJ2-5; no clear D. CDR3 DNA sequence: TGTGCCAGCAGTTTCCGTTGGGTTGAGACCCAGTACTTC. Its translation: CASSFRWVETQYF.